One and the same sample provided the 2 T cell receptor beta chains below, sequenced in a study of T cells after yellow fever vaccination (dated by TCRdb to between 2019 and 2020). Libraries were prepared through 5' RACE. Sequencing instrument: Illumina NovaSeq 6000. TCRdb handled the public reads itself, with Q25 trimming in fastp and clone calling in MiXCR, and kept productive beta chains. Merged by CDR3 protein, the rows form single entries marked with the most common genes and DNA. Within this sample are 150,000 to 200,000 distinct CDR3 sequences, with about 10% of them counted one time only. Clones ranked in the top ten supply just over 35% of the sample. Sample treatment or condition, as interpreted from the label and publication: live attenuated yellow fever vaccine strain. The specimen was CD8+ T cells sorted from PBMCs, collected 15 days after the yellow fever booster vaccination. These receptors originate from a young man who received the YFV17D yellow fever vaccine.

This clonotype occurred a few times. CDR3 residues: CASSQGRGAETGELFF. CDR3 coding DNA: TGTGCCAGCAGCCAAGGACGGGGGGCGGAGACCGGGGAGCTGTTTTTT. The J gene is TRBJ2-2, the V gene TRBV3-1, with D perhaps matching TRBD2 (7 bases). The CDR3 sequence is 16 residues long. V was cut by 1 base and J by 5 bases, with 14 bases left in between. CDR1 and CDR2 from the germline V gene are LGHDT and YNNKEL (reference sequence).

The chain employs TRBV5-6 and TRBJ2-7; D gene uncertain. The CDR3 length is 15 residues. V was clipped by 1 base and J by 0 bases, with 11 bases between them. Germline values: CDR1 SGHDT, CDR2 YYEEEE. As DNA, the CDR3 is TGTGCCAGCAGCTTGTTGCCCGAAAGCTCCTACGAGCAGTACTTC. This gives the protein CASSLLPESSYEQYF.